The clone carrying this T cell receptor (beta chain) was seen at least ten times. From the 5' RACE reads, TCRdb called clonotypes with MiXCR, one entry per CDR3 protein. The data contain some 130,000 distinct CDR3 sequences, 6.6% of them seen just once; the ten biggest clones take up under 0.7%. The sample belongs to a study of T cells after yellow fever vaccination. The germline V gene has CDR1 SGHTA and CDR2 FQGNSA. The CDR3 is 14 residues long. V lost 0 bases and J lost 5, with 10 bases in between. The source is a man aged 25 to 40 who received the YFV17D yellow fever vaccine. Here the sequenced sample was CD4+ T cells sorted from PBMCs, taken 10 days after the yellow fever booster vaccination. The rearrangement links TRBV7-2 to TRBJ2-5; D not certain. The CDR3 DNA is TGTGCCAGCAGCTTAGCTCTCCTGGGGGAGACCCAGTACTTC. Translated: CASSLALLGETQYF.